This T cell receptor beta chain was identified during a study of T cells after posttransplantation cyclophosphamide. Study-wide findings and caveats: TRB clonality was highly associated with recipient CMV seropositivity and reactivation. Tissue-infiltrating T cells from skin or gut overlapped little with blood T cells. Later post-transplant blood repertoires were often dominated by donor CD8+ memory clones.

Busulfan-fludarabine conditioning, marrow transplant, and cyclophosphamide on days +3 and +4 were administered. After removal of 5 bases from V and 0 bases from J, the junction contained 3 bases not matched to a gene. This CDR3 comprises 15 residues. Germline CDR1 is GTSNPN and CDR2 is SVGIG (reference sequence). TCRdb keeps only in-frame clones here, not all; method: immunoSEQ multiplex PCR. The sample records over 3,500 clones, less than 80% being singletons. This clone has a single count. The antigen is unknown. This chain connects TRBV30 to TRBJ1-4, with 10 bases fitting TRBD1. This TCR was sampled from a male patient between 40 and 49 years old who received an allogeneic stem cell transplant from a related donor, was CMV-positive, and had acute and chronic GVHD. Some T cells may be supplied by the graft donor. The sample here was PBMCs, taken after allogeneic stem cell transplant with posttransplant cyclophosphamide. In DNA form, the CDR3 reads TGTGCCTGGGGGACAGGGGTCGCAACTAATGAAAAACTGTTTTTT. It yields the protein CAWGTGVATNEKLFF.